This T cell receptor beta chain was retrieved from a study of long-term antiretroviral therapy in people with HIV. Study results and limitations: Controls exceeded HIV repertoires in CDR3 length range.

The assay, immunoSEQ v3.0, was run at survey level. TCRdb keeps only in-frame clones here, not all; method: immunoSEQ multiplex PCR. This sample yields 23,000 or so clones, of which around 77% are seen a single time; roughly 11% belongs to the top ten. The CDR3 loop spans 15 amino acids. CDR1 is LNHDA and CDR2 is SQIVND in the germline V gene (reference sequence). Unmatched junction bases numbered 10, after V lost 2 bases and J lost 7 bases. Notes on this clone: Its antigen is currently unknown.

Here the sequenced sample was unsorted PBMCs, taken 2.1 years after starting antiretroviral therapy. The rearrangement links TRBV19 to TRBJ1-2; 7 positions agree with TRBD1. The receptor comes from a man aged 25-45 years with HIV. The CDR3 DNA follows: TGTGCCAGTAGTATAAAGGGGGCGGCTGGCCGTGGCTACACCTTC. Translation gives CASSIKGAAGRGYTF.